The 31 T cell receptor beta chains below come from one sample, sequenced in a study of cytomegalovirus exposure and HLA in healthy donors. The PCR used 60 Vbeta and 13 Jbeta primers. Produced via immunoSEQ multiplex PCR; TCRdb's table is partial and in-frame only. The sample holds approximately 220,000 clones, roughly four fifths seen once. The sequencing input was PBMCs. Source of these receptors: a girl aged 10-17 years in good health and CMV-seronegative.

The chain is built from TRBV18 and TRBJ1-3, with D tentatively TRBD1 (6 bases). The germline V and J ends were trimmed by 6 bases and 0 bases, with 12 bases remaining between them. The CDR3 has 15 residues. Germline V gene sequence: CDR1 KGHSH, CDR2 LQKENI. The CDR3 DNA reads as TGTGCCAGCTCGGCCGTACAGGGCTCTGGAAACACCATATATTTT. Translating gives CASSAVQGSGNTIYF.

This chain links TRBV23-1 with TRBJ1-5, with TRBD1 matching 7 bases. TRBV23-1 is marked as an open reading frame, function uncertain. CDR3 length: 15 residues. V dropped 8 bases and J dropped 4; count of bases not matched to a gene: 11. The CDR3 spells CASFPSGQRNQPQHF. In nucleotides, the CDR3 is TGCGCCAGCTTCCCATCGGGACAGAGAAATCAGCCCCAGCATTTT.

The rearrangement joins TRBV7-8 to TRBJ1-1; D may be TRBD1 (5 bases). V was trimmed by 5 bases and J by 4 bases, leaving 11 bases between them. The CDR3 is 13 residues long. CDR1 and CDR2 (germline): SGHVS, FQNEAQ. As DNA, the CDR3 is TGTGCCAGCAGCCGGCCGGGGGGCACTGAAGCTTTCTTT. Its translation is CASSRPGGTEAFF. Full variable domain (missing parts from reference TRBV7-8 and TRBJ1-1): GAGVSQSPRYKVAKRGQDVALRCDPISGHVSLFWYQQALGQGPEFLTYFQNEAQLDKSGLPSDRFFAERPEGSVSTLKIQRTQQEDSAVYLCASSRPGGTEAFFGQGTRLTVV.

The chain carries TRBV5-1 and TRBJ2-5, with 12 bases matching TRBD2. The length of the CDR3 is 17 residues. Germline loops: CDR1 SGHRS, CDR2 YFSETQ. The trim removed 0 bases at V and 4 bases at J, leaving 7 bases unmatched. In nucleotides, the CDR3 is TGCGCCAGCAGCTTGGCTAGCGGGAGGGCCAACGGAGAGACCCAGTACTTC. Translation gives CASSLASGRANGETQYF.

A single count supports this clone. The CDR3 DNA is TGTGCCAGCAGCATATCGGGACAGGGCCTTGCCGAGCAGTACTTC. It codes for CASSISGQGLAEQYF. V usage is TRBV7-9 and J usage is TRBJ2-7; 9 positions agree with TRBD1. Germline loops: CDR1 SEHNR, CDR2 FQNEAQ (reference sequence). The length of the CDR3 is 15 residues. After removal of 5 bases from V and 6 bases from J, the junction contained 11 bases not matched to a gene.

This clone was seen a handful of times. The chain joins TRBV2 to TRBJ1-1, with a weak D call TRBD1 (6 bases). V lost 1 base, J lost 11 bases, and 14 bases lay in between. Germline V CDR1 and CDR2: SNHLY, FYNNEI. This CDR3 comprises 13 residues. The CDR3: CASSEDQGTDAFF. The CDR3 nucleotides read TGTGCCAGCAGTGAAGATCAGGGGACGGATGCTTTCTTT.

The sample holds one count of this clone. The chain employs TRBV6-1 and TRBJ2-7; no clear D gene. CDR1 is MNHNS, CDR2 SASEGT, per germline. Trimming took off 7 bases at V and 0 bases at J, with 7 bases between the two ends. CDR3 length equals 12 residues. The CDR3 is CASMRLSYEQYF. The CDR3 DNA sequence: TGTGCCAGCATGCGACTCTCCTACGAGCAGTACTTC.

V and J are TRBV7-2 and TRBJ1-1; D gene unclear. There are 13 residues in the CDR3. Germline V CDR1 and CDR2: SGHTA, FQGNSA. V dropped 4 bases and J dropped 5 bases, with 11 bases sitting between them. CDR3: CASSSTGVTEAFF. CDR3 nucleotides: TGTGCCAGCAGCTCAACCGGGGTAACTGAAGCTTTCTTT.

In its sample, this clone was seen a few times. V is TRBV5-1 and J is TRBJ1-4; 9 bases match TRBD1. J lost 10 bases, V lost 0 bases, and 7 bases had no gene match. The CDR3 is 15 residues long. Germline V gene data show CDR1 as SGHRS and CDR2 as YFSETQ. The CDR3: CASSLGGQGIGKLFF. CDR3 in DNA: TGCGCCAGCAGCTTGGGGGGACAGGGCATAGGAAAACTGTTTTTT. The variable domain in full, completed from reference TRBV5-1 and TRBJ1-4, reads KAGVTQTPRYLIKTRGQQVTLSCSPISGHRSVSWYQQTPGQGLQFLFEYFSETQRNKGNFPGRFSGRQFSNSRSEMNVSTLELGDSALYLCASSLGGQGIGKLFFGSGTQLSVL.

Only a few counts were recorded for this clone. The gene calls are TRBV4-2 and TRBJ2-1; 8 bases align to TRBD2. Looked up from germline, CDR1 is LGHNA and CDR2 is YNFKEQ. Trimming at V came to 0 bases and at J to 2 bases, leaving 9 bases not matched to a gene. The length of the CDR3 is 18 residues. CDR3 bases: TGTGCCAGCAGCCAAGAGGGACTGGCGGGAGGACCCTACAATGAGCAGTTCTTC. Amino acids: CASSQEGLAGGPYNEQFF.

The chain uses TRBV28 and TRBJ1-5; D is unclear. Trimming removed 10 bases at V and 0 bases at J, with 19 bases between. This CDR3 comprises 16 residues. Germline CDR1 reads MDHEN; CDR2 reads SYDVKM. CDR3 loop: CATPPIWEYSNQPQHF. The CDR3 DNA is TGTGCCACCCCGCCGATTTGGGAGTATAGCAATCAGCCCCAGCATTTT.

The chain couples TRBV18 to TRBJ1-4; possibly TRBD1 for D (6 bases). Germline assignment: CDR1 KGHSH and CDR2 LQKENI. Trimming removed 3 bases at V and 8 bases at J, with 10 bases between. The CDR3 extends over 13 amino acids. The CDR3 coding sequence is TGTGCCAGCTCACCCAGGGGATTCGAAAAACTGTTTTTT. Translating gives CASSPRGFEKLFF.

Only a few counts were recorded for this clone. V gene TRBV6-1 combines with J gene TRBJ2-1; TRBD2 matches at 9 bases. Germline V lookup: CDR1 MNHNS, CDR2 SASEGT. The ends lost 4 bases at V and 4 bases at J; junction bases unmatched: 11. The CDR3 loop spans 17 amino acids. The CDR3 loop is CASSGGPASGTYNEQFF. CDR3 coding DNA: TGTGCCAGCAGTGGAGGCCCCGCTAGCGGGACTTACAATGAGCAGTTCTTC.

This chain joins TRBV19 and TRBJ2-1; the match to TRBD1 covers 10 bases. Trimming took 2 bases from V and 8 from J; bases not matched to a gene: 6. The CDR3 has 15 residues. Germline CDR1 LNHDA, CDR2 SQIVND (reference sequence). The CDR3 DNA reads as TGTGCCAGTAGTATATCGGGACAGGGGTTCGATGAGCAGTTCTTC. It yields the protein CASSISGQGFDEQFF.

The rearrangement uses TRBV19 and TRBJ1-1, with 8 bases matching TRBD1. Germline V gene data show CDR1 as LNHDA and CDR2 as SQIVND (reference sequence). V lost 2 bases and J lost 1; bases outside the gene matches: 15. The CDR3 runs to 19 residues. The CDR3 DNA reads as TGTGCCAGTAGTATAAAAGTAGTGGGGGACAGGATCAAGAACACTGAAGCTTTCTTT. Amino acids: CASSIKVVGDRIKNTEAFF.

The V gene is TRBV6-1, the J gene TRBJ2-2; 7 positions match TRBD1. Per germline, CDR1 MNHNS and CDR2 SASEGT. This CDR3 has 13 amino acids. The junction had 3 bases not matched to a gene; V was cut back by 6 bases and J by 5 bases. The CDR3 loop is CASRTGVTGELFF. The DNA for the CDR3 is TGTGCCAGCAGAACAGGGGTTACCGGGGAGCTGTTTTTT.

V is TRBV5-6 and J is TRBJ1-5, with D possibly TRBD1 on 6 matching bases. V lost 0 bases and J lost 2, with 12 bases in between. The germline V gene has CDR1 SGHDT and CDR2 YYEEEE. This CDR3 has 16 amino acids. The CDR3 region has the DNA TGTGCCAGCAGCTTGGGTCCCTCAGGGGGCAATCAGCCCCAGCATTTT. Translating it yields CASSLGPSGGNQPQHF.

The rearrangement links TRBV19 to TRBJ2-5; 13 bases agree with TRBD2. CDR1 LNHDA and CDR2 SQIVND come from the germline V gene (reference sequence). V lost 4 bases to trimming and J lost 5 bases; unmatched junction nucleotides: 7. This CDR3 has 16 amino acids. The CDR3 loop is CASSTTSGGASETQYF. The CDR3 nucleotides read TGTGCCAGTAGTACAACTAGCGGGGGGGCCAGTGAGACCCAGTACTTC.

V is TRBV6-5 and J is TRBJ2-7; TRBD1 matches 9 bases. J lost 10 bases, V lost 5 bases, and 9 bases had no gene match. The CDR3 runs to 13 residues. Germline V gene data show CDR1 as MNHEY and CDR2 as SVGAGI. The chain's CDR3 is CASSAPGQGYQYF. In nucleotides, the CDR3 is TGTGCCAGCAGTGCCCCGGGACAGGGCTATCAGTACTTC.

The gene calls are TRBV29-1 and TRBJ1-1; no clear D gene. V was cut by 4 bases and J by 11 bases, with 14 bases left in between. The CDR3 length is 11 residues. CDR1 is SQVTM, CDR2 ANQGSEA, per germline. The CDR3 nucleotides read TGCAGCGTTGGTTTTTCCGGGTCTGCTTTCTTT. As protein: CSVGFSGSAFF.

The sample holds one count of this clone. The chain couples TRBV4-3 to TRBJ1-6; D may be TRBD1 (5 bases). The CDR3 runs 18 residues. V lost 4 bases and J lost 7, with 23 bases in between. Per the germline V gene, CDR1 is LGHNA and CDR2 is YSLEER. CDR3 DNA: TGCGCCAGCAGCCTTCTAAGGGGAGGAGCAAAAAGAAATTCACCCCTCCACTTT. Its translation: CASSLLRGGAKRNSPLHF.

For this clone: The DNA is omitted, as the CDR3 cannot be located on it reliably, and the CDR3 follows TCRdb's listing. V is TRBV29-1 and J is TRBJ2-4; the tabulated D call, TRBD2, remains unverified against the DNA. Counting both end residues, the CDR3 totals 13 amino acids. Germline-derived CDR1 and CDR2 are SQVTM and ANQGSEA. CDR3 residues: CSVLERAKNIQYF.

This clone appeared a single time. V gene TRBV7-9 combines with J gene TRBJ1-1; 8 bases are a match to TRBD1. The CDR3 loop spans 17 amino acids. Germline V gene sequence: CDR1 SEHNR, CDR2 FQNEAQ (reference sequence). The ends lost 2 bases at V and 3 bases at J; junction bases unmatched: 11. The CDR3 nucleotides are TGTGCCAGCAGCTTATTTGGGCAGGGGGCTTTCTACACTGAAGCTTTCTTT. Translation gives CASSLFGQGAFYTEAFF.

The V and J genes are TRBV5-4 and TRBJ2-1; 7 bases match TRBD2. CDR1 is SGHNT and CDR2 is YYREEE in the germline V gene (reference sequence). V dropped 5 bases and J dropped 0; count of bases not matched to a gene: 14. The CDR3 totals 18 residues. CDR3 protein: CASSPNPSGEYSYNEQFF. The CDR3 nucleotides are TGTGCCAGCAGTCCAAATCCTAGCGGCGAGTACTCCTACAATGAGCAGTTCTTC.

CDR3 in DNA: TGTGCCAGCGTTGCTAGGAACACTGAAGCTTTCTTT. Its protein is CASVARNTEAFF. This chain connects TRBV27 to TRBJ1-1; no firm D call. This CDR3 is 12 amino acids long. The germline V and J ends were trimmed by 8 bases and 1 base, with 8 bases remaining between them. Germline-derived CDR1 and CDR2 are MNHEY and SMNVEV (reference sequence).

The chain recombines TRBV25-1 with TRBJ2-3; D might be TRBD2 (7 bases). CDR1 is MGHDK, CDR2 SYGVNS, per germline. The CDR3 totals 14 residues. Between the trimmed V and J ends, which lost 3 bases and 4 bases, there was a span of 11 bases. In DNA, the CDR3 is TGTGCCAGCAGTGAGAGGGGGGGGGCAGATACGCAGTATTTT. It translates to CASSERGGADTQYF.

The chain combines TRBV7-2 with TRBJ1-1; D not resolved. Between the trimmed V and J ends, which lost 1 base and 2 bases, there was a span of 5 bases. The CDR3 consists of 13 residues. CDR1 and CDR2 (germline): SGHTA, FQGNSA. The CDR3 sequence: CASSLGDNTEAFF. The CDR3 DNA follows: TGTGCCAGCAGCTTAGGAGATAACACTGAAGCTTTCTTT.

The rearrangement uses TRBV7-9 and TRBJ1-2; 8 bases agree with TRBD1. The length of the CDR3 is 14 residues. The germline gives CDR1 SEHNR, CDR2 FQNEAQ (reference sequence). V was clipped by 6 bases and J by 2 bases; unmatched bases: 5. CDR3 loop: CASRQGEANYGYTF. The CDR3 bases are TGTGCCAGCAGACAGGGGGAAGCAAACTATGGCTACACCTTC. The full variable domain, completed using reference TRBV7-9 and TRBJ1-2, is DTGVSQNPRHKITKRGQNVTFRCDPISEHNRLYWYRQTLGQGPEFLTYFQNEAQLEKSRLLSDRFSAERPKGSFSTLEIQRTEQGDSAMYLCASRQGEANYGYTFGSGTRLTVV.

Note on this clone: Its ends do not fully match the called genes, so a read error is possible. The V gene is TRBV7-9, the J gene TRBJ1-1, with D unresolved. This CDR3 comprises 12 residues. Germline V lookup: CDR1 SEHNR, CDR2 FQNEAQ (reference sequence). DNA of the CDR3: TGTTCCAGCAGCTTAGAACCGCGTGAAGCTTTCTTT. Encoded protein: CSSSLEPREAFF.

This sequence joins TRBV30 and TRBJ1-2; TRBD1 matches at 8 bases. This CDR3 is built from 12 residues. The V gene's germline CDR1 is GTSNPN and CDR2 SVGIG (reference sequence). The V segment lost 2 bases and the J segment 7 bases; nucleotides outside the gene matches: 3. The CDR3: CAWSQGAPGYTF. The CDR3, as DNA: TGTGCCTGGAGTCAGGGGGCGCCTGGCTACACCTTC.

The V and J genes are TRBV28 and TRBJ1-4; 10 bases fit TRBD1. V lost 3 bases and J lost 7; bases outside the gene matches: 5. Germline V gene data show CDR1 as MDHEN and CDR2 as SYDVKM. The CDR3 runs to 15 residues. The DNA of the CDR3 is TGTGCCAGCAGTTTTACGGGACAGGGGATTGAAAAACTGTTTTTT. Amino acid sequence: CASSFTGQGIEKLFF.